Listed below are T cell receptor beta chains from one sample, sequenced in a study of blood T cells in healthy people across ages. TCRdb re-called the 5' RACE reads with MiXCR, one entry per CDR3 protein. Altogether more than 800,000 distinct CDR3 sequences are present, roughly 26% being singletons, with the ten largest covering approximately 15%. Sequenced input: blood. These receptors were collected from a woman of 80 years or more in good health. Both conserved end residues are part of each CDR3. A D gene is named only where the DNA matches it firmly. Only part of the rows carry a size: once, few, many, or a class if the clone is expanded.

cdr3_nt	cdr3_aa	clone_size	cdr3_length	j_call	d_call	v_call
TGTGCCAGCACCGAAGGGGGGGGACTAACACAAGAGACCCAGTACTTC	CASTEGGGLTQETQYF	many	16	TRBJ2-5	NA	TRBV7-2
TGTGCCAGCACCTACGGACAGCACTACGAGCAGTACTTC	CASTYGQHYEQYF	NA	13	TRBJ2-7	NA	TRBV6-6
TGTGCCAGCAGCGCCGGCGGGGGATGGTACACAGATACGCAGTATTTT	CASSAGGGWYTDTQYF	NA	16	TRBJ2-3	TRBD2	TRBV9
NA	CASSVGTGTYGCTF	NA	14	TRBJ1-2	NA	TRBV9
TGTACCAGCAGTACAGGGATCACCGAAAAACTGTTTTTT	CTSSTGITEKLFF	NA	13	TRBJ1-4	NA	TRBV7-2
TGTGCCACCAGCTCCGGGACAAAGAGCAATCAGCCCCAGCATTTT	CATSSGTKSNQPQHF	many	15	TRBJ1-5	NA	TRBV15
TGTGCCAGTAGTATAAGGGACTTCAATCAGCCCCAGCATTTT	CASSIRDFNQPQHF	few	14	TRBJ1-5	NA	TRBV19
TGTGCCAGCAGCTATTTTTACCCGGGACAGGGTGTCTACGAGCAGTACTTC	CASSYFYPGQGVYEQYF	many	17	TRBJ2-7	TRBD1	TRBV5-6
TGTGCCACCAGCAGAGCCGGAGATTCACCCCTCCACTTT	CATSRAGDSPLHF	many	13	TRBJ1-6	NA	TRBV15
TGTGCCAGCTCACCTAAGCTATCTAGCGGGGCCTACCAAGAGACCCAGTACTTC	CASSPKLSSGAYQETQYF	few	18	TRBJ2-5	TRBD2	TRBV18
TGTGCCAGCAGCCCGAGAAGTCTAGGGCGGCTCACCTTC	CASSPRSLGRLTF	few	13	TRBJ1-2	NA	TRBV9
TGTGCCAGCAGACGCCCGGGGGGGGGAGAGACCCAGTACTTC	CASRRPGGGETQYF	many	14	TRBJ2-5	TRBD2	TRBV11-2
TGCGCCAGCAGTCGGGAGGGAGGGAACACTGAAGCTTTCTTT	CASSREGGNTEAFF	few	14	TRBJ1-1	NA	TRBV5-1
TGCGCCAGCAGTGACTGGGGGACAGGCTCCAATGAGCAGTACTTC	CASSDWGTGSNEQYF	NA	15	TRBJ2-5	TRBD1	TRBV10-2
TGCGCCAGCAGCCAAGACTGGGACAGGGGGGTAGCTGAAGCTTTCTTT	CASSQDWDRGVAEAFF	NA	16	TRBJ1-1	TRBD1	TRBV4-3
TGTGCCAGCAGCTTAGTCGGACAGACCGACGAGCAGTACTTC	CASSLVGQTDEQYF	NA	14	TRBJ2-7	NA	TRBV7-2
TGTGCCAGCAGCGGATGGGGCCTGGCAGAGCCGCAAGAGACCCAGTACTTC	CASSGWGLAEPQETQYF	NA	17	TRBJ2-5	NA	TRBV7-2
TGTGCCAGCACACGACAGGTCCCCTACAATGAGCAGTTCTTC	CASTRQVPYNEQFF	NA	14	TRBJ2-1	NA	TRBV6-2/TRBV6-3
TGTGCCAGCAGCTTCTATTCAAGGTCCGGGACAGGTGAATATAATTCACCCCTCCACTTT	CASSFYSRSGTGEYNSPLHF	many	20	TRBJ1-6	TRBD1	TRBV7-9
TGTGCCAGCAGTTCCGAACAGGGGGCGGGTGAAAAACTGTTTTTT	CASSSEQGAGEKLFF	few	15	TRBJ1-4	TRBD1	TRBV7-9
TGCAGTGCTAGAGATAGGGGGACCCCTAAAGGGGGTAACTATGGCTACACCTTC	CSARDRGTPKGGNYGYTF	NA	18	TRBJ1-2	NA	TRBV20-1
TGTGCCAGCAGCACCCCTAGGGCTGAAGCTTTCTTT	CASSTPRAEAFF	few	12	TRBJ1-1	NA	TRBV3-1
TGCGCCAGCAGCTTAGGGGGTTCGGGCGGGAACGAGCAGTTCTTC	CASSLGGSGGNEQFF	NA	15	TRBJ2-1	NA	TRBV5-1
TGTGCCAGCAGCTTAAGCGCACAAGCTAACTATGGCTACACCTTC	CASSLSAQANYGYTF	NA	15	TRBJ1-2	NA	TRBV5-6
TGCAGCGTTGCCGCCGGCTCTGGGGCCAACGTCCTGACTTTC	CSVAAGSGANVLTF	many	14	TRBJ2-6	NA	TRBV29-1
TGCAGTGCTAGCCCTAGCGGGGGATACCTCTACGAGCAGTACTTC	CSASPSGGYLYEQYF	many	15	TRBJ2-7	TRBD2	TRBV20-1
TGCGCCAGCAGCTTGCGTCGCTGGGGGGGCTACAATGAGCAGTTCTTC	CASSLRRWGGYNEQFF	many	16	TRBJ2-1	TRBD2	TRBV5-1
TGTGCCAGCAGGGCAACTCAGGGGAGTTCCTACGAGCAGTACTTC	CASRATQGSSYEQYF	many	15	TRBJ2-7	NA	TRBV2
TGCAGTGCTAGAGATTATGGTGTTGTGGGGGGCGGTACCAAAAACATTCAGTACTTC	CSARDYGVVGGGTKNIQYF	many	19	TRBJ2-4	NA	TRBV20-1
TGTGCCAGCTCACGGGACACCTACAATGAGCAGTTCTTC	CASSRDTYNEQFF	many	13	TRBJ2-1	NA	TRBV5-5
TGTGCCAGCTCACCAGCGGGGATAGAGACCCAGTACTTC	CASSPAGIETQYF	NA	13	TRBJ2-5	NA	TRBV18
TGTGCCACCAGCAGAGATTTGGGGCCTGGAAACACCATATATTTT	CATSRDLGPGNTIYF	NA	15	TRBJ1-3	NA	TRBV15
TGTGCCAGCGGGCAGGGCAACACCGGGGAGCTGTTTTTT	CASGQGNTGELFF	NA	13	TRBJ2-2	NA	TRBV7-9
TGTGCCAGCAGTTACGCAGGGCTAGGGGAGCAGTTCTTC	CASSYAGLGEQFF	many	13	TRBJ2-1	NA	TRBV6-5
TGCGCCAGCAGCCCGGACAGGGTAAATGGGCAGTTCTTC	CASSPDRVNGQFF	NA	13	TRBJ2-1	TRBD1	TRBV5-1
TGTGCCAGCAGGGGAGGGACAGGTAACAATCAGCCCCAGCATTTT	CASRGGTGNNQPQHF	NA	15	TRBJ1-5	TRBD1	TRBV27
TGTGCCAGCAGCCTAACCGGGACAGGGTGCTACGAGCAGTACTTC	CASSLTGTGCYEQYF	NA	15	TRBJ2-7	TRBD1	TRBV7-2
TGTGCCAGCAGCTTAGTACTAGCGGGGCCCAATACATACACAGATACGCAGTATTTT	CASSLVLAGPNTYTDTQYF	many	19	TRBJ2-3	TRBD2	TRBV11-2
TGTGCCAGCTCACCCGGGACAGGGGAGAGGAAGACCCAGTACTTC	CASSPGTGERKTQYF	many	15	TRBJ2-5	TRBD1	TRBV18
TGTGCCAGCAGAAAACAGGGTGGTAATGAAAAACTGTTTTTT	CASRKQGGNEKLFF	NA	14	TRBJ1-4	NA	TRBV28
TGCGCCAGCAGCTTGCTAGTGACCGACTACGAGCAGTACTTC	CASSLLVTDYEQYF	NA	14	TRBJ2-7	NA	TRBV5-1
TGTGCCAGCAGTTACCCCGGAGGGGCGGAGACCCAGTACTTC	CASSYPGGAETQYF	many	14	TRBJ2-5	NA	TRBV6-2/TRBV6-3
TGCAGTGCTAGATCTCTCCGGGACGGCTACGAGCAGTACTTC	CSARSLRDGYEQYF	NA	14	TRBJ2-7	NA	TRBV20-1
TGTGCCAGCAGTGACGGGCCTGGACAGCCCCAGCATTTT	CASSDGPGQPQHF	NA	13	TRBJ1-5	NA	TRBV6-4
TGTGCCAGCAGCTTATCCGGACTAGCGACGGAATGGCGGTTCTTC	CASSLSGLATEWRFF	many	15	TRBJ2-1	TRBD2	TRBV7-2
TGTGCCAGCAGTTTAAATTCGGGACAGGGGAACGAAAAACGGTTTTTT	CASSLNSGQGNEKRFF	NA	16	TRBJ1-4	TRBD1	TRBV28
TGCGCCAGCAGAAGAGAAAAGACCTACAATGAGCAGTTCTTC	CASRREKTYNEQFF	many	14	TRBJ2-1	NA	TRBV10-2
TGTGCCAGCAGGCCAAAACAGGGGAACATTCAGCCCCAGCATTTT	CASRPKQGNIQPQHF	few	15	TRBJ1-5	TRBD1	TRBV12-3/TRBV12-4
TGTGCCAGCAGCCGTCGGGGGAGGGCTAGCACAGATTCGCAGTATTTT	CASSRRGRASTDSQYF	NA	16	TRBJ2-3	TRBD2	TRBV7-2